The present T cell receptor beta chain was sequenced within a study of CD8 T cells in Susac syndrome. The germline V gene has CDR1 GTSNPN and CDR2 SVGIG (reference sequence). The CDR3 consists of 15 residues. Losses at the gene ends were 3 bases for V and 7 bases for J; bases not matched to a gene: 14. Regarding the study as a whole: CD4+ repertoires of Susac syndrome patients lacked detectable clonal expansion.

Random-hexamer reverse transcription was applied to roughly 0.5 to 1 ug RNA. TCRdb ran MiXCR on the immunoSEQ multiplex PCR reads and lists one entry per CDR3 protein. Of roughly 200,000 distinct CDR3 sequences listed, just under 95% are singletons. In the case of this clonotype: Its antigen is not known.

The TCR comes from a human donor with Susac syndrome. This chain links TRBV30 with TRBJ1-2, with 7 bases that match TRBD1. The specimen sequenced was CD4+ T cells from PBMCs. The CDR3 bases are TGTGCCTGGAGCGGCCTCTGGAGGGGGCAGCGTGGCTACACCTTC. Translating gives CAWSGLWRGQRGYTF.